In its sample, the clone carrying this T cell receptor beta chain was seen once. At the DNA level, this CDR3 is encoded by other sequences in the same sample as well. The CDR3 has 15 residues. V shed 5 bases and J 5 bases; nucleotides not matched to a gene: 6. Germline assignment: CDR1 MDHEN and CDR2 SYDVKM. Naive CD8 cells lacked CD45RO, underwent positive selection for CCR7 and left out terminally differentiated effector memory CD45RA+ cells. The source of the sample is a study of shared clonotypes between healthy human individuals. The protocol was immunoSEQ multiplex PCR, while the TCRdb copy is restricted to in-frame clones and leaves out a portion. Among around 640,000 clones listed, about 96% were seen once.

The V call is TRBV28, the J call TRBJ2-5; 12 positions agree with TRBD1. The sequence derives from a woman in her twenties or thirties in good health. Material for sequencing was naive CD8+ T cells sorted from blood. DNA of the CDR3: TGTGCCAGCAGTAGCCGGGACAGGGGGCGCGAGACCCAGTACTTC. Protein product: CASSSRDRGRETQYF.